Described below is a single T cell receptor (beta chain) sequence and its context. Its antigen remains unknown. The record originates from a study of identical twins. Overall study results and limits: Conclusions were drawn cross-sectionally by statistical analysis, without following the same donors. There was more out-of-frame TCR alpha sharing in monozygotic twins than models estimated.

Template switching created a universal primer site, and the cDNA included unique molecular identifiers. TCRdb called the 5' RACE reads again in MiXCR, with one record for every CDR3 protein. Of approximately 490,000 distinct CDR3 sequences listed, around 20% were seen once; the top ten hold approximately 0.52%. Germline CDR1 SGDLS, CDR2 YYNGEE. V was shortened by 2 bases and J by 3 bases, with 10 bases between the two germline ends. The CDR3 totals 14 residues. The sample also formed part of further work on yellow fever vaccine responses in identical twins.

The rearrangement joins TRBV9 to TRBJ2-3; no definite D call. Sequenced input: CD4+ T cells sorted from blood. The origin of this receptor is a woman in her late teens or twenties in good health. The CDR3 loop is CASSVRVVTDTQYF. The CDR3 coding sequence is TGTGCCAGCAGCGTTCGTGTGGTTACAGATACGCAGTATTTT.